This T cell receptor (beta chain) was captured in a study of blood T cell repertoires in COVID-19. Study background: T cells, B-cell-depleted T cells, or PBMCs provided the cDNA or gDNA that served as material.

Methods used by the authors: Reference gene primer amplification in the assay estimated nucleated cell counts. Here immunoSEQ multiplex PCR was the method, and the copy in TCRdb shows in-frame clones only, minus some. The V and J calls and clone size were taken over from that table, and D and trimming were inferred from the DNA. In the table there are a few hundred thousand clones, around 87% of which are singletons. Germline CDR1 and CDR2: SGHTA and FQGTGA. Trimming took 5 bases from V and 3 from J; bases not matched to a gene: 12. CDR3 length equals 16 residues. The rearrangement joins TRBV7-3 to TRBJ2-7; 8 nucleotides align to TRBD2. The TCR was taken from a woman in her twenties or thirties with COVID-19, enrolled during active disease. Sequenced: peripheral blood. CDR3 sequence (DNA): TGTGCCAGCAGCCCCCCTTTAGGGACTAGGGACTACGAGCAGTACTTC. Translation gives CASSPPLGTRDYEQYF. The full variable domain, rest sourced from reference TRBV7-3 and TRBJ2-7, is GAGVSQTPSNKVTEKGKYVELRCDPISGHTALYWYRQSLGQGPEFLIYFQGTGAADDSGLPNDRFFAVRPEGSVSTLKIQRTERGDSAVYLCASSPPLGTRDYEQYFGPGTRLTVT.